This TCR beta chain was observed in a study of control samples from healthy donors and cancer patients. The ends were cut back, 5 bases at V and 0 bases at J, with 14 bases in the middle. CDR3 length: 16 residues. Per the germline V gene, CDR1 is MNHEY and CDR2 is SMNVEV (reference sequence). Clones were sequenced by immunoSEQ multiplex PCR, and TCRdb holds only the in-frame ones, with some missing. The table lists around 7,800 clones, about four fifths of them singletons. This chain links TRBV27 with TRBJ2-1; D perhaps matches TRBD2 (6 bases). Material for sequencing was PBMCs. The sequence came from a man in his sixties or seventies with lung cancer. CDR3 nucleotides: TGTGCCAGCAGTAGAGACACTAGCTACTCCTACAATGAGCAGTTCTTC. Encoded protein: CASSRDTSYSYNEQFF.